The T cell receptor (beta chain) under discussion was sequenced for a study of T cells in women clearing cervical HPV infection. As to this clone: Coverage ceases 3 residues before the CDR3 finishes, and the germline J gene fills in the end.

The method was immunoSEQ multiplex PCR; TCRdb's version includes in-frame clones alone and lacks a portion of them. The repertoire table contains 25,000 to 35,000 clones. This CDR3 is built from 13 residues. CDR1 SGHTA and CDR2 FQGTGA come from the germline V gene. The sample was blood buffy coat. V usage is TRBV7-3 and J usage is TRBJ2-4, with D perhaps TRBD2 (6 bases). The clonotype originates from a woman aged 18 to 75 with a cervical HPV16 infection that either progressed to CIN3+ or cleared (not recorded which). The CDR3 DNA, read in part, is TGTGCCAGCAGCTCGGGACTCCAAGAGACT. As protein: CASSSGLQET. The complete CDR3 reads CASSSGLQETQYF.